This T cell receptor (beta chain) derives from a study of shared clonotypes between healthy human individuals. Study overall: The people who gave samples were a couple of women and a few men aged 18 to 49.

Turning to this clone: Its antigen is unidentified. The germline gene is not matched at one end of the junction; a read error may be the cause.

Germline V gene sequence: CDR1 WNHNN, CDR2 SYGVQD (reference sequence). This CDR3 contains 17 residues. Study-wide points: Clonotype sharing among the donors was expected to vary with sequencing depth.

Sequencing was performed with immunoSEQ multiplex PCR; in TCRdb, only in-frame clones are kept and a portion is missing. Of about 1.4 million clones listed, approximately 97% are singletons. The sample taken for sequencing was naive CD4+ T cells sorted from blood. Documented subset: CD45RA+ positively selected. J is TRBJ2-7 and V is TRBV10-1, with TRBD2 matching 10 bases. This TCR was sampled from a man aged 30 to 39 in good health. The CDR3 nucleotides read TGCGCCAGCAGTGAGTCAGGCAAGGGACTAGCGTCCTCCGAGCAGTACTTC. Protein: CASSESGKGLASSEQYF.